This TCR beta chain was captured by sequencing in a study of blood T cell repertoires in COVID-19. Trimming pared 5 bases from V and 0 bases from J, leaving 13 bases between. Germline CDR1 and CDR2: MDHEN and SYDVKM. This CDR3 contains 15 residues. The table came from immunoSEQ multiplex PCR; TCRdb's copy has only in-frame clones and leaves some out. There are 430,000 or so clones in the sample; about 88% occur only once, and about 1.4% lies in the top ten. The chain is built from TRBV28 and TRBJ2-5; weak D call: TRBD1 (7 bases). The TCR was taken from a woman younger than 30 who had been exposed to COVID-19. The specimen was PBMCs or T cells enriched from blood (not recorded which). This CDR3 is CASSPRDRYQETQYF. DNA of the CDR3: TGTGCCAGCAGTCCGCGGGACAGATACCAAGAGACCCAGTACTTC.